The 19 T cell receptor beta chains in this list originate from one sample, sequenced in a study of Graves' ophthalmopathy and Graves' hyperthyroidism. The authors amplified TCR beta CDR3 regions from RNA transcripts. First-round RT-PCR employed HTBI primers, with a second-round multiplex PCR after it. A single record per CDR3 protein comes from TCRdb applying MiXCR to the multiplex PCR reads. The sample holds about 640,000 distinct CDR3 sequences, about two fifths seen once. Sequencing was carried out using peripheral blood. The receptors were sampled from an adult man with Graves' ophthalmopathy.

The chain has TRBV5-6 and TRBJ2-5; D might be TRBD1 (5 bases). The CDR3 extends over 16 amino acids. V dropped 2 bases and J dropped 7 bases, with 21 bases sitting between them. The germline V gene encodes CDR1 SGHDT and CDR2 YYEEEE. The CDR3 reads CASSLDQGARAGTQYF. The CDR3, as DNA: TGTGCCAGCAGCTTAGATCAAGGGGCCCGCGCAGGGACCCAGTACTTC.

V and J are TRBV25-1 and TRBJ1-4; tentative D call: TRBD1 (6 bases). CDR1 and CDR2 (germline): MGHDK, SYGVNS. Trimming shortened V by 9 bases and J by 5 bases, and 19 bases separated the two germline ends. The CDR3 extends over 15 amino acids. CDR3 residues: CASSPRGGGNEKLFF. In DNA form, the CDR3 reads TGTGCCAGTAGTCCCCGTGGAGGGGGGAATGAAAAACTGTTTTTT. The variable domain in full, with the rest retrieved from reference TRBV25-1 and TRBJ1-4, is EADIYQTPRYLVIGTGKKITLECSQTMGHDKMYWYQQDPGMELHLIHYSYGVNSTEKGDLSSESTVSRIRTEHFPLTLESARPSHTSQYLCASSPRGGGNEKLFFGSGTQLSVL.

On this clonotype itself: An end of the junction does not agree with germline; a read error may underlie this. CDR3 sequence reads: CASSDQQGIAEAFF. The DNA of the CDR3 is TGTGCCAGCAGTGATCAACAGGGAATTGCTGAAGCTTTCTTT. This rearrangement joins TRBV10-3 to TRBJ1-1; possibly TRBD1 for D (6 bases). CDR1 and CDR2 (germline): ENHRY, SYGVKD. The CDR3 contains 14 residues.

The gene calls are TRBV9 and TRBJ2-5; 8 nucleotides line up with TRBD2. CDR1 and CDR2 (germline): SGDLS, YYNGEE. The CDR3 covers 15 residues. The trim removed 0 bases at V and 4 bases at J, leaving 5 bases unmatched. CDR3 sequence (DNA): TGTGCCAGCAGCGTAGGCGGGACTAGAGGAGAGACCCAGTACTTC. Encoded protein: CASSVGGTRGETQYF.

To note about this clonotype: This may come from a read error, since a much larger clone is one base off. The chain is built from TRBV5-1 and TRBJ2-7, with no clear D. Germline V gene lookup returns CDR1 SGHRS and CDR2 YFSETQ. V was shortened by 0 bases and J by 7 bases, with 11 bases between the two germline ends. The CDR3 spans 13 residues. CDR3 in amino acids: CASSLEAWWEQYF. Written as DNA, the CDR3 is TGCGCCAGCAGCTTGGAGGCATGGTGGGAGCAGTACTTC.

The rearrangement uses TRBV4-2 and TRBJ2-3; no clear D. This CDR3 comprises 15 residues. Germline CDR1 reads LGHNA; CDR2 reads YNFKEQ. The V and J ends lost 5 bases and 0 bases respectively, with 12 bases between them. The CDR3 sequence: CASSLGLGSTDTQYF. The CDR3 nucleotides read TGTGCCAGCAGCTTAGGGCTGGGGAGCACAGATACGCAGTATTTT.

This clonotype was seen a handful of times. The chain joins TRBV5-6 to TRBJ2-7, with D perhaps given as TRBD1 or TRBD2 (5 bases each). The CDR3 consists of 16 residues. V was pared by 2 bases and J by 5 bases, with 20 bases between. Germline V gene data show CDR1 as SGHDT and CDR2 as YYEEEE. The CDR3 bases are TGTGCCAGCAGCTTTTTGGGACGGGTCCTTCTCAACGAGCAGTACTTC. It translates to CASSFLGRVLLNEQYF.

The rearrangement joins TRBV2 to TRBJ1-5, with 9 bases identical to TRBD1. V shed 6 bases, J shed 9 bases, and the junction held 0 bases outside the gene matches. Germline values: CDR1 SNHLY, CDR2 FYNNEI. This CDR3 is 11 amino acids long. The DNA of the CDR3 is TGTGCCAGCAGGGGACAGGGGCCCCAGCATTTT. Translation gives CASRGQGPQHF.

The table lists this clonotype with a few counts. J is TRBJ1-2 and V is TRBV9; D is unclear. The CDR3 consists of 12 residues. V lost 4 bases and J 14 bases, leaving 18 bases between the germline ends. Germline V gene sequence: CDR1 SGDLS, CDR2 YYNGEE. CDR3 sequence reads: CASSPKTGTLTF. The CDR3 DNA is TGTGCCAGCAGCCCTAAGACCGGTACCCTGACCTTC.

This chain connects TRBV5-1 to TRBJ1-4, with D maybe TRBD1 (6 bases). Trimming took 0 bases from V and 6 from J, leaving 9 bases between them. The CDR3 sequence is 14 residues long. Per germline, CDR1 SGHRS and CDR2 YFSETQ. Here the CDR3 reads CASSLEQGDEKLFF. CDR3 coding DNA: TGCGCCAGCAGCTTGGAACAGGGTGATGAAAAACTGTTTTTT.

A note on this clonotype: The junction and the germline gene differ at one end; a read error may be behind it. CDR3 in DNA: TGCGTCAGCAGCCGCAACCAGGCAGGGGAATCAGAGACCCAGTACTTC. Protein: CVSSRNQAGESETQYF. The rearrangement links TRBV4-3 to TRBJ2-5, with D perhaps matching TRBD1 (6 bases). Germline assignment: CDR1 LGHNA and CDR2 YSLEER. This CDR3 is 16 amino acids long.

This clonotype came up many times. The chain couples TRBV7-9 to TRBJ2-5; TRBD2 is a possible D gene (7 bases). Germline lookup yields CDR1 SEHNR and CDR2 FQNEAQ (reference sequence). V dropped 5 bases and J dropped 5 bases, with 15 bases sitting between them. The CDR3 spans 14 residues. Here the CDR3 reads CASSGVWGGETQYF. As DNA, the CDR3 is TGTGCCAGCAGCGGAGTTTGGGGGGGCGAGACCCAGTACTTC.

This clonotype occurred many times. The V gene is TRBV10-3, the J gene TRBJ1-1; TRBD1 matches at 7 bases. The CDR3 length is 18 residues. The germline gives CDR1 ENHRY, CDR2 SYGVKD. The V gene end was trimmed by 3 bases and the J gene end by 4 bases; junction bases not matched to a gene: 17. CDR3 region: CAISDWTRQGISATEAFF. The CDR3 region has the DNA TGTGCCATCAGTGATTGGACACGACAGGGAATCAGTGCCACTGAAGCTTTCTTT.

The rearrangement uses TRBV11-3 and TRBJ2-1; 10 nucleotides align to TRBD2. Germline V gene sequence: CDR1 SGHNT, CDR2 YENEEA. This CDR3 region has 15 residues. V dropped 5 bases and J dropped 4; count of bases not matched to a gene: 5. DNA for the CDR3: TGTGCCAGCAGCCCCCGACTAGCGGGTTACAATGAGCAGTTCTTC. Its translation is CASSPRLAGYNEQFF.

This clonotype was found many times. Here the CDR3 reads CATSDYSAGGPGNGELFF. For the CDR3, the DNA is TGTGCCACCAGTGACTATTCAGCGGGAGGGCCTGGTAACGGGGAGCTGTTTTTT. The chain carries TRBV24-1 and TRBJ2-2, with 10 bases matching TRBD2. Germline CDR1 reads KGHDR; CDR2 reads SFDVKD. This CDR3 spans 18 amino acids. V lost 4 bases to trimming and J lost 7 bases; unmatched junction nucleotides: 14.

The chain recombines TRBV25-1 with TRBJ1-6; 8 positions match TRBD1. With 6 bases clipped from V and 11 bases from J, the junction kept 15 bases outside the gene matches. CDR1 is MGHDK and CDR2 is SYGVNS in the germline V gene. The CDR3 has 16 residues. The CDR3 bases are TGTGCCAGCAGAGAAGGCGAGACAGGGGATAGACCACCCCTCCACTTT. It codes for CASREGETGDRPPLHF.

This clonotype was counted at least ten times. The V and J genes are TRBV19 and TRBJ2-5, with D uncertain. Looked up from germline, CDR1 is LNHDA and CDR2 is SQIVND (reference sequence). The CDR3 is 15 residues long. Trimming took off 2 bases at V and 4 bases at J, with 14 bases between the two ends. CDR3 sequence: CASSIRQAQRETQYF. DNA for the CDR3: TGTGCCAGTAGTATAAGGCAGGCGCAGCGAGAGACCCAGTACTTC.

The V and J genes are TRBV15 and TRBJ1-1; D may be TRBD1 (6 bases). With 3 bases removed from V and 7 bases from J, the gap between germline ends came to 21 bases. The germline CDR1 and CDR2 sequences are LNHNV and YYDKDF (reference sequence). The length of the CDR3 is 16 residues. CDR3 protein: CATSSLYLGGEGEAFF. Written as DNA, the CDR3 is TGTGCCACCAGCAGCCTTTACTTAGGGGGGGAAGGTGAAGCTTTCTTT.

The CDR3 loop reads CASSLLRDRGDNSPLHF. The CDR3 DNA reads TGTGCCAGCAGCTTGCTCCGGGACAGGGGGGATAATTCACCCCTCCACTTT. The V and J genes are TRBV5-5 and TRBJ1-6; 11 bases match TRBD1. Trimming took 1 base from V and 5 from J; bases not matched to a gene: 5. Germline V CDR1 and CDR2: SGHKS, YYEKEE (reference sequence). CDR3 length: 17 amino acids. Variable domain in full (rest from reference TRBV5-5 and TRBJ1-6): DAGVTQSPTHLIKTRGQQVTLRCSPISGHKSVSWYQQVLGQGPQFIFQYYEKEERGRGNFPDRFSARQFPNYSSELNVNALLLGDSALYLCASSLLRDRGDNSPLHFGNGTRLTVT.